The T cell receptor (beta chain) under discussion was sequenced for a study of PD-L1 blockade in urothelial cancer. Sequencing was performed with immunoSEQ multiplex PCR; in TCRdb, only in-frame clones are kept and a portion is missing. This sample has under 95,000 clones, with over 80% found just once. CDR1 and CDR2 from the germline V gene are PRHDT and FYEKMQ (reference sequence). The junction had 11 bases not matched to a gene; V was cut back by 3 bases and J by 7 bases. The CDR3 sequence is 16 residues long. The time point here: pretreatment peripheral blood. This clonotype was obtained from a man in his sixties with urothelial cancer. The chain employs TRBV13 and TRBJ2-1; 8 bases map to TRBD2. Sequences were derived from PBMCs, sampled around atezolizumab (anti-PD-L1) treatment. The CDR3 nucleotides are TGTGCCAGCAGCTTTGTGCGGGAGGATAGGTCTAATGAGCAGTTCTTC. This codes for CASSFVREDRSNEQFF. The full variable domain, rest sourced from reference TRBV13 and TRBJ2-1, is AAGVIQSPRHLIKEKRETATLKCYPIPRHDTVYWYQQGPGQDPQFLISFYEKMQSDKGSIPDRFSAQQFSDYHSELNMSSLELGDSALYFCASSFVREDRSNEQFFGPGTRLTVL.